The rows below give T cell receptor beta chains drawn from one sample of a study of beta chain features in type 1 diabetes. Assay: immunoSEQ multiplex PCR; the TCRdb copy retains only in-frame clones and omits some. This sample carries hundreds of thousands of clones, roughly 16% of them seen once, and the ten largest clones take around 0.02%. The specimen was naive CD4+ T cells from blood. The origin of the receptors is a woman aged 18-29 years in good health. Both conserved end residues are trimmed from each CDR3.

CDR3: ASRQTGAPTSDTQY
V: TRBV5-1
J: TRBJ2-3

CDR3: ASSFTGSPSTDTQY
V: TRBV9
J: TRBJ2-3

CDR3: ASSSRLEGGTDTQY
V: TRBV7-9
J: TRBJ2-3

CDR3: ASSTDVNTEAF
V: TRBV14
J: TRBJ1-1

CDR3: ASSLGLADEQY
V: TRBV7-6
J: TRBJ2-7

CDR3: ASSGVSGSPDTQY
V: TRBV10-2
J: TRBJ2-3

CDR3: AISESWELF
V: TRBV10-3
J: TRBJ2-2

CDR3: ASSGVSTGELF
V: TRBV18
J: TRBJ2-2

CDR3: ASGGLNYGYT
V: TRBV5-6
J: TRBJ1-2

CDR3: ASSLGGGYEQY
V: TRBV7-3
J: TRBJ2-7

CDR3: SVDGQGTDTQY
V: TRBV29-1
J: TRBJ2-3

CDR3: ASSVDPGAAYSGNTIY
V: TRBV9
J: TRBJ1-3

CDR3: ASTKEWTSSEQF
V: TRBV27
J: TRBJ2-1

CDR3: ASSLSKRSQETQY
V: TRBV28
J: TRBJ2-5

CDR3: ASSPPGYNEQF
V: TRBV5-8
J: TRBJ2-1

CDR3: ASSVSSGGFYNEQF
V: TRBV9
J: TRBJ2-1

CDR3: ASSLVGGSYEQY
V: TRBV27
J: TRBJ2-7

CDR3: ASSLPRDHEQY
V: TRBV28
J: TRBJ2-7

CDR3: ASSPPDTYEQY
V: TRBV18
J: TRBJ2-7

CDR3: ASSLDEGQGLNLPY
V: TRBV7-9
J: TRBJ2-4

CDR3: AIRGVGVDDYEQY
V: TRBV10-3
J: TRBJ2-7

CDR3: ASSLASRGTQY
V: TRBV27
J: TRBJ2-3

CDR3: ASSLGSGMNQPQH
V: TRBV27
J: TRBJ1-5

CDR3: ASSMYRGHQPQH
V: TRBV6-5
J: TRBJ1-5

CDR3: ASSFGWGLANTGELF
V: TRBV11-2
J: TRBJ2-2

CDR3: ASSLGASGRFAQETQY
V: TRBV5-4
J: TRBJ2-5

CDR3: ASSPRGQETQY
V: TRBV6-5
J: TRBJ2-5

CDR3: ATSRGGGELF
V: TRBV15
J: TRBJ2-2

CDR3: ASSLVLGGADTQY
V: TRBV7-9
J: TRBJ2-3

CDR3: ASSVGLAGGDGELF
V: TRBV9
J: TRBJ2-2

CDR3: ASSSYGTYNEQF
V: TRBV6-5
J: TRBJ2-1

CDR3: ASRDRFGLQNIQY
V: TRBV6-5
J: TRBJ2-4

CDR3: ASSFRTSGSTETQY
V: TRBV5-4
J: TRBJ2-5

CDR3: ATSRRLAVPYNEQF
V: TRBV15
J: TRBJ2-1

CDR3: ASSHRESYGYT
V: TRBV2
J: TRBJ1-2

CDR3: ASNRIFRGLNQPQH
V: TRBV19
J: TRBJ1-5